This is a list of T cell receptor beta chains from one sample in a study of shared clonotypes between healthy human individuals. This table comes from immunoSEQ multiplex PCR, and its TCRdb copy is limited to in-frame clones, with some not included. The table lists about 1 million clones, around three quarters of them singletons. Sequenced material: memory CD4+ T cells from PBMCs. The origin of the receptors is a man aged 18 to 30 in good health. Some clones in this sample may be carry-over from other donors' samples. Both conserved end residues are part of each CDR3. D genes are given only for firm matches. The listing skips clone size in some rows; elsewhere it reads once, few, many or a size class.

CDR3aa: CASTRGGQTETQYF
CDR3nt: TGTGCCAGCACCAGGGGGGGGCAAACAGAGACCCAGTACTTC
abundance: NA
v_gene: TRBV11-2
d_gene: NA
j_gene: TRBJ2-5

CDR3aa: CASSFRDPLAGELFF
CDR3nt: TGTGCCAGCAGCTTCCGGGACCCCTTGGCCGGGGAGCTGTTTTTT
abundance: once
v_gene: TRBV7-9
d_gene: NA
j_gene: TRBJ2-2

CDR3aa: CASSWDRSQPQHF
CDR3nt: TGTGCCAGCAGTTGGGACAGGAGTCAGCCCCAGCATTTT
abundance: once
v_gene: TRBV28
d_gene: TRBD1
j_gene: TRBJ1-5

CDR3aa: CASSPGTATYNEQFF
CDR3nt: TGTGCCAGCAGCCCGGGGACAGCAACTTACAATGAGCAGTTCTTC
abundance: NA
v_gene: TRBV11-2
d_gene: TRBD1
j_gene: TRBJ2-1

CDR3aa: CASSQEWGQGSYGYTF
CDR3nt: TGCGCCAGCAGCCAAGAGTGGGGACAGGGCAGTTATGGCTACACCTTC
abundance: NA
v_gene: TRBV4-3
d_gene: TRBD1
j_gene: TRBJ1-2

CDR3aa: CASSLIGGRAYEQYF
CDR3nt: TGTGCCAGCAGCTTAATCGGCGGAAGAGCCTACGAGCAGTACTTC
abundance: NA
v_gene: TRBV7-3
d_gene: NA
j_gene: TRBJ2-7

CDR3aa: CASRETGPSKGYTF
CDR3nt: TGTGCCAGCAGAGAGACAGGACCCTCCAAGGGCTACACCTTC
abundance: NA
v_gene: TRBV28
d_gene: NA
j_gene: TRBJ1-2

CDR3aa: CATLPTDRAGANVLTF
CDR3nt: TGTGCCACCCTCCCCACCGACAGGGCTGGGGCCAACGTCCTGACTTTC
abundance: few
v_gene: TRBV27
d_gene: TRBD1
j_gene: TRBJ2-6

CDR3aa: CASSFGKETQYF
CDR3nt: TGTGCCAGCAGCTTCGGGAAAGAGACCCAGTACTTC
abundance: NA
v_gene: TRBV7-6
d_gene: NA
j_gene: TRBJ2-5

CDR3aa: CASSENRGTYGYTF
CDR3nt: TGTGCCAGCAGCGAAAACAGGGGCACCTATGGCTACACCTTC
abundance: many
v_gene: TRBV14
d_gene: TRBD1
j_gene: TRBJ1-2

CDR3aa: CASSSGNYEQYF
CDR3nt: TGTGCCAGCAGCTCAGGGAACTACGAGCAGTACTTC
abundance: NA
v_gene: TRBV21-1
d_gene: NA
j_gene: TRBJ2-7

CDR3aa: CSVVSENTEAFF
CDR3nt: TGCAGCGTTGTTAGTGAGAACACTGAAGCTTTCTTT
abundance: few
v_gene: TRBV29-1
d_gene: NA
j_gene: TRBJ1-1

CDR3aa: CASSTTLTQGAKNIQYF
CDR3nt: TGTGCCAGCAGCACAACCCTCACACAGGGAGCCAAAAACATTCAGTACTTC
abundance: NA
v_gene: TRBV21-1
d_gene: NA
j_gene: TRBJ2-4

CDR3aa: CASNLGQGSNQPQHF
CDR3nt: TGTGCCAGCAACCTAGGACAGGGTAGCAATCAGCCCCAGCATTTT
abundance: NA
v_gene: TRBV5-8
d_gene: TRBD1
j_gene: TRBJ1-5

CDR3aa: CASSDRNRDTQYF
CDR3nt: TGTGCCAGCAGCGACCGCAACAGGGATACGCAGTATTTT
abundance: NA
v_gene: TRBV5-4
d_gene: NA
j_gene: TRBJ2-3

CDR3aa: CASGFQAGTEAFF
CDR3nt: TGTGCTAGTGGTTTTCAGGCTGGCACTGAAGCTTTCTTT
abundance: NA
v_gene: TRBV12-5
d_gene: NA
j_gene: TRBJ1-1

CDR3aa: CATSTGTASTDTQYF
CDR3nt: TGTGCCACCAGTACAGGGACAGCTAGCACAGATACGCAGTATTTT
abundance: NA
v_gene: TRBV15
d_gene: TRBD1
j_gene: TRBJ2-3

CDR3aa: CASSGGRSNSNQPQHF
CDR3nt: TGTGCCAGCAGCGGGGGACGTAGTAATAGCAATCAGCCCCAGCATTTT
abundance: few
v_gene: TRBV7-9
d_gene: NA
j_gene: TRBJ1-5

CDR3aa: CASSQTGGGSQPQHF
CDR3nt: TGTGCCAGCAGCCAGACAGGGGGCGGGAGTCAGCCCCAGCATTTT
abundance: NA
v_gene: TRBV28
d_gene: TRBD1
j_gene: TRBJ1-5

CDR3aa: CASSVIQAGVTGELFF
CDR3nt: TGTGCCAGCAGCGTAATCCAGGCGGGGGTCACCGGGGAGCTGTTTTTT
abundance: NA
v_gene: TRBV9
d_gene: TRBD2
j_gene: TRBJ2-2

CDR3aa: CAWRGSGDSNQPQHF
CDR3nt: TGTGCCTGGAGGGGGTCAGGGGATAGCAATCAGCCCCAGCATTTT
abundance: NA
v_gene: TRBV30
d_gene: NA
j_gene: TRBJ1-5

CDR3aa: CASSSLRGAVNEQYF
CDR3nt: TGCGCCAGCAGCTCCCTCCGGGGCGCAGTAAACGAGCAGTACTTC
abundance: NA
v_gene: TRBV5-1
d_gene: NA
j_gene: TRBJ2-7

CDR3aa: CATSTWSGSTDEQFF
CDR3nt: TGTGCCACCAGCACTTGGAGCGGGAGTACGGATGAGCAGTTCTTC
abundance: NA
v_gene: TRBV15
d_gene: TRBD2
j_gene: TRBJ2-1

CDR3aa: CASSFHPGDEQYF
CDR3nt: TGTGCCAGCAGCTTTCACCCCGGTGACGAGCAGTACTTC
abundance: NA
v_gene: TRBV7-7
d_gene: NA
j_gene: TRBJ2-7

CDR3aa: CASRGVQAWSGNTIYF
CDR3nt: TGTGCCAGCAGAGGGGTACAGGCATGGTCTGGAAACACCATATATTTT
abundance: NA
v_gene: TRBV2
d_gene: NA
j_gene: TRBJ1-3

CDR3aa: CASSQDLHLSEKLFF
CDR3nt: TGCGCCAGCAGCCAAGATCTTCATCTCTCCGAAAAACTGTTTTTT
abundance: NA
v_gene: TRBV4-3
d_gene: NA
j_gene: TRBJ1-4

CDR3aa: CASSRDHEQFF
CDR3nt: TGTGCCAGCAGCCGGGACCACGAGCAGTTCTTC
abundance: NA
v_gene: TRBV11-1
d_gene: NA
j_gene: TRBJ2-1

CDR3aa: CASSTETYGYTF
CDR3nt: TGTGCCAGTAGTACCGAGACTTATGGCTACACCTTC
abundance: NA
v_gene: TRBV19
d_gene: NA
j_gene: TRBJ1-2

CDR3aa: CASNSGTGMAEAFF
CDR3nt: TGTGCCAGTAATAGTGGGACAGGGATGGCTGAAGCTTTCTTT
abundance: NA
v_gene: TRBV19
d_gene: TRBD1
j_gene: TRBJ1-1

CDR3aa: CACYRGHEQYF
CDR3nt: TGTGCCTGTTACAGGGGCCACGAGCAGTACTTC
abundance: NA
v_gene: TRBV30
d_gene: TRBD1
j_gene: TRBJ2-7

CDR3aa: CASTLPTSGTQYF
CDR3nt: TGTGCCAGCACCTTACCAACGTCGGGTACGCAGTATTTT
abundance: NA
v_gene: TRBV28
d_gene: NA
j_gene: TRBJ2-3

CDR3aa: CASSRTNQPQHF
CDR3nt: TGTGCCAGCAGCCGGACGAATCAGCCCCAGCATTTT
abundance: few
v_gene: TRBV7-9
d_gene: NA
j_gene: TRBJ1-5

CDR3aa: CASSPLGANEKLFF
CDR3nt: TGTGCCAGCAGCCCTTTAGGGGCGAATGAAAAACTGTTTTTT
abundance: NA
v_gene: TRBV9
d_gene: NA
j_gene: TRBJ1-4

CDR3aa: CSARVGETQYF
CDR3nt: TGCAGTGCTAGAGTGGGAGAGACCCAGTACTTC
abundance: many
v_gene: TRBV20-1
d_gene: NA
j_gene: TRBJ2-5

CDR3aa: CASSISGSDTGELFF
CDR3nt: TGCGCCAGCAGCATTAGCGGGAGTGACACCGGGGAGCTGTTTTTT
abundance: once
v_gene: TRBV5-1
d_gene: TRBD2
j_gene: TRBJ2-2

CDR3aa: CASSRSREGAGELFF
CDR3nt: TGCGCCAGCAGCCGAAGTCGGGAAGGGGCCGGGGAGCTGTTTTTT
abundance: NA
v_gene: TRBV4-3
d_gene: NA
j_gene: TRBJ2-2

CDR3aa: CASSVSGTHSGETQYF
CDR3nt: TGCGCCAGCAGCGTATCCGGGACACATTCGGGAGAGACCCAGTACTTC
abundance: once
v_gene: TRBV5-1
d_gene: NA
j_gene: TRBJ2-5

CDR3aa: CASSTDTPGPEAFF
CDR3nt: TGTGCCAGCAGCACGGACACCCCTGGCCCTGAAGCTTTCTTT
abundance: NA
v_gene: TRBV5-8
d_gene: NA
j_gene: TRBJ1-1

CDR3aa: CASSLGAGATYEQYF
CDR3nt: TGCGCCAGCAGCTTGGGTGCGGGAGCTACCTACGAGCAGTACTTC
abundance: NA
v_gene: TRBV5-1
d_gene: TRBD2
j_gene: TRBJ2-7

CDR3aa: CSGGVQETQYF
CDR3nt: TGCAGTGGAGGGGTCCAAGAGACCCAGTACTTC
abundance: NA
v_gene: TRBV20-1
d_gene: NA
j_gene: TRBJ2-5

CDR3aa: CASSPPNLRRSYGYTF
CDR3nt: TGTGCCAGCTCACCACCTAATCTAAGAAGAAGCTATGGCTACACCTTC
abundance: NA
v_gene: TRBV18
d_gene: NA
j_gene: TRBJ1-2

CDR3aa: CASSQQGLGETQYF
CDR3nt: TGTGCCAGTAGCCAACAGGGTTTGGGAGAGACCCAGTACTTC
abundance: NA
v_gene: TRBV19
d_gene: NA
j_gene: TRBJ2-5

CDR3aa: CASSLFLLAGGPRNYNEQFF
CDR3nt: TGCGCCAGCAGCTTGTTTCTCCTAGCGGGAGGGCCCCGTAATTACAATGAGCAGTTCTTC
abundance: once
v_gene: TRBV5-1
d_gene: TRBD2
j_gene: TRBJ2-1

CDR3aa: CALGEASGYTDTQYF
CDR3nt: TGTGCCCTAGGAGAAGCTAGCGGTTACACAGATACGCAGTATTTT
abundance: NA
v_gene: TRBV6-1
d_gene: TRBD2
j_gene: TRBJ2-3

CDR3aa: CASSLETSGGELFF
CDR3nt: TGCGCCAGCAGCTTGGAAACTAGCGGAGGGGAGCTGTTTTTT
abundance: once
v_gene: TRBV5-1
d_gene: TRBD2
j_gene: TRBJ2-2

CDR3aa: CASSSRGGGRGPQHF
CDR3nt: TGTGCCAGCAGCTCCAGGGGAGGGGGTCGGGGGCCCCAGCATTTT
abundance: once
v_gene: TRBV7-8
d_gene: NA
j_gene: TRBJ1-5

CDR3aa: CASSQDWVGGLSGSRDTQYF
CDR3nt: TGTGCCAGCAGCCAAGACTGGGTAGGCGGGCTTAGCGGGAGCAGAGATACGCAGTATTTT
abundance: NA
v_gene: TRBV4-2
d_gene: TRBD2
j_gene: TRBJ2-3

CDR3aa: CAWRTAGANTGELFF
CDR3nt: TGTGCCTGGAGAACAGCGGGAGCGAACACCGGGGAGCTGTTTTTT
abundance: NA
v_gene: TRBV30
d_gene: TRBD2
j_gene: TRBJ2-2